The entry that follows covers one TCR beta chain sequence. Its antigen is as yet unknown. V was pared by 7 bases and J by 3 bases, with 18 bases between. This CDR3 region has 15 residues. TCRdb called the 5' RACE reads again in MiXCR, with one record for every CDR3 protein. Of under 1 million distinct CDR3 sequences in the sample, 9% to 15% are singletons; the top ten hold 1.5% to 2%. This sample was taken from a study of identical twins. General study findings and limits: Less excess twin sharing appeared in beta out-of-frame sequences.

These same data were also listed under a study on yellow fever vaccine responses in identical twins.

This sequence was found in a woman aged 18-29 years in good health. The gene calls are TRBV12-3 or TRBV12-4 and TRBJ1-1; the D is unclear. Sequencing used PBMCs. The CDR3 DNA reads as TGTGCCAGCACCCATGGAGGCAGAATTTACACTGAAGCTTTCTTT. It is translated as CASTHGGRIYTEAFF.